The 31 T cell receptor beta chains below come from one sample, sequenced in a study of CD8 T cells in Susac syndrome (dated by TCRdb to between 2019 and 2020). Libraries were prepared through the immunoSEQ multiplex PCR assay. RNA was extracted using the RNeasy kit, and about 0.45 to 1 ug of the RNA was reverse transcribed with random hexamers. TCRdb itself trimmed the public reads at Q25 with fastp, ran MiXCR and retained productive beta chains. All rows with the same CDR3 protein become a single entry with the most common DNA and genes. The table for this sample lists 300,000 to 350,000 distinct CDR3 sequences; roughly nine tenths of them were counted only once. The top ten hold 0.06% to 0.075% of the sample. The sample consisted of CD4+ T cells from PBMCs. The receptors shown here come from a human donor with multiple sclerosis.

The gene calls are TRBV20-1 and TRBJ1-2; D perhaps matches TRBD1 (6 bases). CDR3 length equals 15 residues. Germline loops: CDR1 DFQATT, CDR2 SNEGSKA (reference sequence). V dropped 3 bases and J dropped 3 bases, with 17 bases sitting between them. The CDR3 nucleotides read TGCAGTGCTAGCGACCCCCGGGGGCGAGACTATGGCTACACCTTC. It codes for CSASDPRGRDYGYTF.

The chain has TRBV6-6 and TRBJ1-2; D uncertain. V was cut by 6 bases and J by 0 bases, with 14 bases left in between. Per the germline V gene, CDR1 is MNHNY and CDR2 is SVGAGI (reference sequence). This CDR3 has 15 residues. The CDR3 bases are TGTGCCAGCAGACGCCCGCAAAATACTAACTATGGCTACACCTTC. Translation: CASRRPQNTNYGYTF.

Only one count was recorded for this clonotype. The CDR3 DNA sequence: TGTGCCAGCAGTTTTACGCCCGAGAGTTTCTCCTACGAGCAGTACTTC. Translated: CASSFTPESFSYEQYF. The V and J genes are TRBV7-2 and TRBJ2-7; D not resolved. V was pared by 6 bases and J by 0 bases, with 18 bases between. The length of the CDR3 is 16 residues. Looked up from germline, CDR1 is SGHTA and CDR2 is FQGNSA.

The rearrangement uses TRBV6-2 or TRBV6-3 and TRBJ2-6; 9 bases agree with TRBD2. The CDR3 runs 18 residues. Germline CDR1 is MNHEY and CDR2 is SVGEGT. V was pared by 2 bases and J by 0 bases, with 5 bases of the junction left unmatched. The CDR3 DNA is TGTGCCAGCAGTTACCTGGCGGGAGGGCCCTCTGGGGCCAACGTCCTGACTTTC. Translated: CASSYLAGGPSGANVLTF.

This chain connects TRBV5-4 to TRBJ1-1; D unresolved. The CDR3 is made up of 14 amino acids. Looked up from germline, CDR1 is SGHNT and CDR2 is YYREEE (reference sequence). Trimming took off 0 bases at V and 10 bases at J, with 16 bases between the two ends. CDR3 DNA: TGTGCCAGCAGCTTGGATGGGCAGCAGTATGGAGCTTTCTTT. This codes for CASSLDGQQYGAFF.

This chain connects TRBV7-3 to TRBJ2-1; maybe TRBD2 (6 bases). From germline, CDR1 is SGHTA and CDR2 FQGTGA. The V gene lost 2 bases and the J gene lost 6 bases, with 14 bases spanning the gap. CDR3 length equals 15 residues. CDR3 region: CASSLRRGQGNEQFF. The CDR3 DNA reads TGTGCCAGCAGCTTACGGCGGGGCCAGGGCAATGAGCAGTTCTTC.

There are a few counts of this clonotype. The chain couples TRBV20-1 to TRBJ2-3; D is ambiguous. This CDR3 region has 10 residues. CDR1 and CDR2 from the germline V gene are DFQATT and SNEGSKA (reference sequence). V was pared by 4 bases and J by 2 bases, with 1 base between. The CDR3 reads CSANTDTQYF. DNA of the CDR3: TGCAGTGCTAACACAGATACGCAGTATTTT.

The V gene is TRBV11-2, the J gene TRBJ2-7, with 7 bases matching TRBD1. The germline V gene encodes CDR1 SGHAT and CDR2 FQNNGV. This CDR3 contains 13 residues. With 8 bases clipped from V and 0 bases from J, the junction kept 4 bases outside the gene matches. The CDR3 DNA reads as TGTGCCAGCCAGGGGGAACACTCCTACGAGCAGTACTTC. This translates into CASQGEHSYEQYF.

This clonotype appeared once. The rearrangement joins TRBV5-8 to TRBJ1-5, with 11 bases matching TRBD1. Germline loops: CDR1 SGHTS, CDR2 YDEGEE. The CDR3 is made up of 17 amino acids. Trimming at V came to 4 bases and at J to 6 bases, leaving 12 bases not matched to a gene. CDR3: CASSPYTGQGAGQPQHF. The DNA of the CDR3 is TGTGCCAGCAGCCCCTACACAGGACAGGGGGCCGGTCAGCCCCAGCATTTT.

J is TRBJ2-3 and V is TRBV7-2, with a weak D call TRBD1 (6 bases). CDR1 and CDR2 from the germline V gene are SGHTA and FQGNSA. The CDR3 length is 15 residues. V was clipped by 4 bases and J by 2 bases, with 13 bases between them. As DNA, the CDR3 is TGTGCCAGCAGCTACGGACAGCCAGACACAGATACGCAGTATTTT. Translated, it gives CASSYGQPDTDTQYF.

The V call is TRBV12-3 or TRBV12-4, the J call TRBJ2-1; D call uncertain. CDR3 size: 14 residues. Deletions cut 6 bases from V and 6 bases from J, with 15 bases between. This CDR3 reads CASSRSMASNEQFF. CDR3 nucleotides: TGTGCCAGCAGCCGATCGATGGCGTCCAATGAGCAGTTCTTC.

DNA for the CDR3: TGTGCCAGCAGTTTTCCCCTCGGGGGCTTGGCAGGCTCCGCCAAACTGTTTTTT. Translated: CASSFPLGGLAGSAKLFF. This chain joins TRBV7-3 and TRBJ1-4; D perhaps matches TRBD1 (6 bases). The CDR3 has 18 residues. The germline gives CDR1 SGHTA, CDR2 FQGTGA. V dropped 6 bases and J dropped 11 bases, with 31 bases sitting between them.

CDR3: CASRRGTEDGYTF. CDR3 DNA sequence: TGTGCCAGCAGACGCGGGACGGAGGATGGCTACACCTTC. The chain is built from TRBV6-1 and TRBJ1-2, with D perhaps TRBD1 (5 bases). Germline values: CDR1 MNHNS, CDR2 SASEGT. The CDR3 sequence is 13 residues long. The V end was cut by 6 bases, the J end by 6 bases, with 14 bases between.

This clonotype was seen only a few times. The rearrangement joins TRBV30 to TRBJ1-5, with D perhaps TRBD1 (5 bases). Trimming shortened V by 2 bases and J by 4 bases, and 9 bases separated the two germline ends. The CDR3 has 13 residues. Germline-derived CDR1 and CDR2 are GTSNPN and SVGIG (reference sequence). This CDR3 is CAWSRDRNQPQHF. The CDR3 nucleotides are TGTGCCTGGAGTCGGGACCGTAATCAGCCCCAGCATTTT.

V is TRBV30 and J is TRBJ2-7, with 7 bases aligning to TRBD1. CDR1 and CDR2 (germline): GTSNPN, SVGIG (reference sequence). This CDR3 is built from 13 residues. J gave up 3 bases and V 5 bases, and 7 bases lay outside the gene matches. CDR3 in amino acids: CAWAGGRGYEQYF. The CDR3 DNA reads as TGTGCCTGGGCAGGGGGAAGAGGCTACGAGCAGTACTTC.

This clonotype occurred once. The chain has TRBV7-2 and TRBJ2-1; tentative D call: TRBD2 (5 bases). This CDR3 has 14 amino acids. The V gene lost 7 bases and the J gene lost 0 bases, with 10 bases spanning the gap. Looked up from germline, CDR1 is SGHTA and CDR2 is FQGNSA. CDR3: CASNTGSSYNEQFF. CDR3 sequence (DNA): TGTGCCAGCAACACGGGAAGCTCCTACAATGAGCAGTTCTTC.

In the case of this clonotype: Germline and junction disagree at one end, which may indicate a read error. This chain joins TRBV18 and TRBJ1-1, with D perhaps matching TRBD1 (6 bases). The germline gives CDR1 KGHSH, CDR2 LQKENI. The CDR3 is 16 amino acids. CDR3 loop: CASSPPRGGGNTEAFF. The DNA of the CDR3 is TGTGCCAGCTCACCTCCTCGCGGAGGGGGGAACACTGAAGCCTTCTTT.

The V gene is TRBV18, the J gene TRBJ2-1; 9 bases fit TRBD2. Trimming at V came to 0 bases and at J to 8 bases, leaving 2 bases not matched to a gene. The germline CDR1 and CDR2 sequences are KGHSH and LQKENI. CDR3 length equals 14 residues. This CDR3 reads CASSPPASGDEQFF. CDR3 bases: TGTGCCAGCTCACCACCCGCTAGCGGGGATGAGCAGTTCTTC.

This chain uses TRBV3-1 with TRBJ1-1, with D maybe TRBD1 (5 bases). V was clipped by 4 bases and J by 4 bases, with 13 bases between them. Germline V lookup: CDR1 LGHDT, CDR2 YNNKEL (reference sequence). The CDR3 totals 14 residues. The CDR3 DNA reads TGTGCCAGCAGCCCGGGGACCTGGGGCACTGAAGCTTTCTTT. Residues: CASSPGTWGTEAFF.

This chain joins TRBV9 and TRBJ2-7, with TRBD2 matching over 11 bases. Germline trimming cut 4 bases from V and 3 bases from J; bases unmatched to any gene: 9. Germline assignment: CDR1 SGDLS and CDR2 YYNGEE. The CDR3 runs to 16 residues. The CDR3 DNA reads as TGTGCCAGCAGCCTCGTAGCGGGAGGGCCGGGCTACGAGCAGTACTTC. It yields the protein CASSLVAGGPGYEQYF. Full variable domain (outside the CDR3, taken from reference TRBV9 and TRBJ2-7): DSGVTQTPKHLITATGQRVTLRCSPRSGDLSVYWYQQSLDQGLQFLIQYYNGEERAKGNILERFSAQQFPDLHSELNLSSLELGDSALYFCASSLVAGGPGYEQYFGPGTRLTVT.

The chain is built from TRBV4-1 and TRBJ2-3; D may match TRBD1 or TRBD2 (5 bases each). From germline, CDR1 is MGHRA and CDR2 YSYEKL. V was pared by 3 bases and J by 7 bases, with 14 bases between. The CDR3 sequence is 14 residues long. In DNA, the CDR3 is TGCGCCAGCAGCCAGCCGGGGAAGGGGAATACGCAGTATTTT. It translates to CASSQPGKGNTQYF.

This chain links TRBV19 with TRBJ1-2, with 8 bases that match TRBD1. Trimming removed 3 bases from V and 5 bases from J; junction bases left unmatched: 5. CDR1 is LNHDA and CDR2 is SQIVND in the germline V gene (reference sequence). This CDR3 contains 14 residues. This CDR3 reads CASSIWTGPYGYTF. As DNA, the CDR3 is TGTGCCAGTAGTATTTGGACAGGGCCTTATGGCTACACCTTC.

V gene TRBV29-1 combines with J gene TRBJ2-3, with unresolved D. V gave up 4 bases and J gave up 4 bases, with 15 bases separating them. The CDR3 has 14 residues. CDR1 SQVTM and CDR2 ANQGSEA come from the germline V gene. The chain's CDR3 is CSVGARLAADTQYF. DNA for the CDR3: TGCAGCGTTGGGGCGAGGTTGGCCGCAGATACGCAGTATTTT.

The J gene is TRBJ2-7, the V gene TRBV20-1, with D unresolved. The germline V and J ends were trimmed by 4 bases and 4 bases, with 8 bases remaining between them. Germline lookup yields CDR1 DFQATT and CDR2 SNEGSKA (reference sequence). The CDR3 runs 11 residues. The CDR3 coding sequence is TGCAGTGCTATGAGTAGGTACGAGCAGTACTTC. Its translation is CSAMSRYEQYF.

This clonotype was seen once. This chain links TRBV29-1 with TRBJ1-1, with a possible D match to TRBD1 (5 bases). Between the trimmed V and J ends, which lost 7 bases and 0 bases, there was a span of 12 bases. Germline assignment: CDR1 SQVTM and CDR2 ANQGSEA. This CDR3 spans 13 amino acids. CDR3 residues: CSATDSMNTEAFF. CDR3 DNA sequence: TGCAGCGCCACAGACAGCATGAACACTGAAGCTTTCTTT.

The rearrangement links TRBV6-6 to TRBJ2-7; tentatively, D is TRBD1 or TRBD2 (5 bases each). Germline CDR1 reads MNHNY; CDR2 reads SVGAGI (reference sequence). Between the trimmed V and J ends, which lost 11 bases and 7 bases, there was a span of 15 bases. CDR3 size: 11 residues. The CDR3 here is CACRLGVEQYF. CDR3 coding DNA: TGTGCCTGTAGACTGGGGGTAGAGCAGTACTTC.

CDR3 protein: CSVETVDYGYTF. The CDR3 coding sequence is TGCAGCGTTGAAACGGTGGACTATGGCTACACCTTC. This rearrangement joins TRBV29-1 to TRBJ1-2; D ambiguous. The CDR3 length is 12 residues. Per germline, CDR1 SQVTM and CDR2 ANQGSEA. Trimming took off 2 bases at V and 3 bases at J, with 7 bases between the two ends.

The chain combines TRBV7-2 with TRBJ1-5, with 9 bases lining up with TRBD1. The CDR3 consists of 16 residues. J gave up 2 bases and V 2 bases, and 4 bases lay outside the gene matches. Looked up from germline, CDR1 is SGHTA and CDR2 is FQGNSA. The CDR3 DNA reads TGTGCCAGCAGCTTATCAGGGACAGGGCGCAATCAGCCCCAGCATTTT. It yields the protein CASSLSGTGRNQPQHF.

The J gene is TRBJ2-1, the V gene TRBV5-1; D is ambiguous. Germline lookup yields CDR1 SGHRS and CDR2 YFSETQ. The V end lost 2 bases, the J end lost 7 bases, and 10 bases lay between the germline ends. The CDR3 covers 13 residues. The CDR3 bases are TGCGCCAGCAGCTTCGGAAAAGAGAATGAGCAGTTCTTC. Amino acids: CASSFGKENEQFF.

This clonotype was observed a single time. The chain recombines TRBV12-3 or TRBV12-4 with TRBJ1-5; 7 bases are shared with TRBD1. The CDR3 runs to 13 residues. The junction had 2 bases not matched to a gene; V was cut back by 3 bases and J by 6 bases. CDR3 sequence (DNA): TGTGCCAGCAGTTTCAGGGGGGCTCAGCCCCAGCATTTT. Translated, it gives CASSFRGAQPQHF.

The chain combines TRBV11-1 with TRBJ1-1; a weak D match, TRBD1 (6 bases). Trimming cost V 4 bases and J 4 bases, with 31 bases left between them. The germline gives CDR1 SGHAT, CDR2 FQDESV (reference sequence). The CDR3 extends over 20 amino acids. CDR3 sequence (DNA): TGTGCCAGCAGCTGGAGACCGGGGGCCGGGGTCGTGGCACGGGGCACTGAAGCTTTCTTT. It specifies CASSWRPGAGVVARGTEAFF.